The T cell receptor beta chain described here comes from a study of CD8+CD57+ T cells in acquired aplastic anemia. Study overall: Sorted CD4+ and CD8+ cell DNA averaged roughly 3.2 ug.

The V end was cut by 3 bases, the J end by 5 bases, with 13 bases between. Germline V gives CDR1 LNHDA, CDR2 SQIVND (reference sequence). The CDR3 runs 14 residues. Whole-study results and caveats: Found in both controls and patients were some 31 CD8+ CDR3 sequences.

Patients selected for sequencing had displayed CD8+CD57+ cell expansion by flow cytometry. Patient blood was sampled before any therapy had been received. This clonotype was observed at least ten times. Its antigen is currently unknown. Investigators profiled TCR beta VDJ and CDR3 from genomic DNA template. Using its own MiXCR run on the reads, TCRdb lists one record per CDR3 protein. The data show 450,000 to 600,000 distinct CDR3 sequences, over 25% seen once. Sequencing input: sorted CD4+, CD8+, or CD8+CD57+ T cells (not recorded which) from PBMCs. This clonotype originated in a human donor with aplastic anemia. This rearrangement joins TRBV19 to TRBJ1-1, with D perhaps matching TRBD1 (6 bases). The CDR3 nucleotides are TGTGCCAGTAGTATGGCGGGGGGCGCGACTGAAGCTTTCTTT. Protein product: CASSMAGGATEAFF.